This entry features one T cell receptor (beta chain) sequence. Its antigen is unknown. This specimen belongs to a study of T cells after yellow fever vaccination. On the study more broadly: SMART-Seq v4 Ultra Low Input handled preparation of low-cell-number fractions.

A universal primer site and UMIs were added as TCR cDNA was made by 5'RACE template switching. TCRdb fed the 5' RACE reads into MiXCR, producing one record per CDR3 protein. The profile shows hundreds of thousands of distinct CDR3 sequences, approximately 13% of them singletons. Overall study results and limits: Detected again after the booster were most primary-vaccination clones, at almost 97% CD4 and 70% to 90% CD8. The secondary response peaked faster, at day 5 versus 15, but was weaker.

The source was PBMCs, collected on the day of the yellow fever booster vaccination. The sequence came from a man aged 25 to 40 who received the YFV17D yellow fever vaccine.

CDR3: CAIQSRTASGTEAFF. CDR3 sequence (DNA): TGTGCCATCCAGTCTCGGACAGCGTCGGGCACTGAAGCTTTCTTT. J is TRBJ1-1 and V is TRBV10-3; D might be TRBD1 (6 bases). The V gene's germline CDR1 is ENHRY and CDR2 SYGVKD. This CDR3 spans 15 amino acids. V lost 8 bases, J lost 4 bases, and 20 bases lay in between.